This TCR beta chain was captured in a study of T cells after yellow fever vaccination. A single record per CDR3 protein comes from TCRdb applying MiXCR to the 5' RACE reads. The sample holds around 360,000 distinct CDR3 sequences, 11% seen once. V lost 1 base to trimming and J lost 7 bases, with 10 bases between them. The V gene's germline CDR1 is LGHNA and CDR2 YSLEER. The CDR3 sequence is 13 residues long. This receptor was identified in a man in his late teens or twenties who received the YFV17D yellow fever vaccine. The sequences come from PBMCs, collected on the day of the first yellow fever vaccination. This chain connects TRBV4-3 to TRBJ2-5, with D perhaps matching TRBD2 (6 bases). CDR3 sequence (DNA): TGCGCCAGCAGCCAAGGCCAGGGAGGGACCCAGTACTTC. It encodes CASSQGQGGTQYF.